This TCR beta chain came from a study of T cell clonality in common variable immunodeficiency. This clone has ten or more counts. Sequencing ends 3 residues short of the CDR3 end; the germline J gene provides the rest. Sequenced by immunoSEQ multiplex PCR; TCRdb stores in-frame clones only, minus some. Found here are about 43,000 clones, no singletons; the ten largest cover about 2.2%. Germline lookup yields CDR1 LNHDA and CDR2 SQIVND (reference sequence). The CDR3 extends over 13 amino acids. Trimming left V 1 base short and J 6 bases short, with 10 bases between. The receptor was derived from a person between 18 and 75 years old in good health. The chain employs TRBV19 and TRBJ2-7; D not certain. The sequencing sample was made of peripheral blood mononuclear cells. The part of the CDR3 DNA that was read is TGTGCCAGTAGTATAGGCCCGGTTGGCGAG. The encoded protein is CASSIGPVGE. The whole CDR3 region reads CASSIGPVGEQYF.